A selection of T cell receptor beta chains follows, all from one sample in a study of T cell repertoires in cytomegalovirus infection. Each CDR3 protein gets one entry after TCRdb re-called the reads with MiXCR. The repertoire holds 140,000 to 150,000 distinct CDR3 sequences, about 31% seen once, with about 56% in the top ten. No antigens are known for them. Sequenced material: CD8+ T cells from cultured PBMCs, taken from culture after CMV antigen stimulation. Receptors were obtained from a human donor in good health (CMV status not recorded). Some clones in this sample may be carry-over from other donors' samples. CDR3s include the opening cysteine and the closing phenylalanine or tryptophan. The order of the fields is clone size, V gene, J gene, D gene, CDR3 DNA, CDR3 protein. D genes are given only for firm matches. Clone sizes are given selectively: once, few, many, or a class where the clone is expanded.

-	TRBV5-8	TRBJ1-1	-	TGTGCCAGCAGCTTGGTTGCAGGGGTATTGAACACTGAAGCTTTCTTT	CASSLVAGVLNTEAFF
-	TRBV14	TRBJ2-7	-	TGTGCCAGCAGCCAAGGGCACAATTCCTACGAGCAGTACTTC	CASSQGHNSYEQYF
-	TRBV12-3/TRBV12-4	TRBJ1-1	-	TGTGCCAGCAGTGACAGGATTGAAGCTTTCTTT	CASSDRIEAFF
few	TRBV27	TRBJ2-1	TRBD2	TGTGCCAGCAGTTTAGCGGGGGACAATGAGCAGTTCTTC	CASSLAGDNEQFF
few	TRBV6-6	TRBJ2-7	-	TGTGCCAGCAGTTACGATGGCCCCAGCTCCTACGAGCAGTACTTC	CASSYDGPSSYEQYF
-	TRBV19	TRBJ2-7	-	TGTGCCAGTAGTATAGACAGTTGGGGCTCCTACGAGCAGTACTTC	CASSIDSWGSYEQYF
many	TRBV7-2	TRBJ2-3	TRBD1	TGTGCCAGCAGCTTCGGGACAGGGAGCACAGATACGCAGTATTTT	CASSFGTGSTDTQYF
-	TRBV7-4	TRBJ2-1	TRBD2	TGTGCCAGCAGCCCCCGACTAGCGGGGGACAATGAGCAGATCTTC	CASSPRLAGDNEQIF
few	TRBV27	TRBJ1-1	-	TGTGCCAGCAGTTTGCTGATGAGCACTGAAGCTTTCTTT	CASSLLMSTEAFF
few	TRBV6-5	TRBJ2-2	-	TGTGCCAGCAGTTACTCAGGGGAGCTCGACGGGGAGCTGTTTTTT	CASSYSGELDGELFF
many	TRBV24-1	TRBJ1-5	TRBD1	TGTGCCACCAGTGAGGGCAGGGGGTTAGTTCAGCCCCAGCATTTT	CATSEGRGLVQPQHF
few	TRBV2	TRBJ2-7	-	TGTGCCAGCAGCCTGGAAGGCGAGCAGTACTTC	CASSLEGEQYF
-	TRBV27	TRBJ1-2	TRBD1	TGTGCCAGCAGTTCATACCCCACAGGGGTTAATGGCTACACCTTC	CASSSYPTGVNGYTF
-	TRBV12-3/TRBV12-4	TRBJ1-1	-	TGTGCCAGCAGGCCCATTGGGACAGAAGCTTTCTTT	CASRPIGTEAFF
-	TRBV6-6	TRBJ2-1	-	TGTGCCAGCAGTTACTCGATGGCGGGGAATGAGCAGTTCTTC	CASSYSMAGNEQFF
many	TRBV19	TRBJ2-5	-	TGTGCCAGTAGTATAGTCGGGGGCCCCCAAGAGACCCAGTACTTC	CASSIVGGPQETQYF
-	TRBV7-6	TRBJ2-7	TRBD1	TGTGCCAGCAGCGGACAGGGGTCCCACGAGCAGTACTTC	CASSGQGSHEQYF
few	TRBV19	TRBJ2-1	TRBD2	TGTGCCAGTAGTATAGAAAAAAATCACAAAACGGGGGGGCCTTACAATGAGCAGTTCTTC	CASSIEKNHKTGGPYNEQFF
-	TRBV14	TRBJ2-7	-	TGTGCCAGCAGCCAAGATGCCCCGGGACAGCAGTACTTC	CASSQDAPGQQYF
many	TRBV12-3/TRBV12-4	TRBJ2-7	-	TGTGCCAGCAGTTTAGTGTGGAGCTCCTACGGGCAGTACTTC	CASSLVWSSYGQYF
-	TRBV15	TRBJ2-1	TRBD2	TGTGCCACCAGCAGAGCTCCCCTGAGCGGGGGAAACAGTGAGCAGTTCTTC	CATSRAPLSGGNSEQFF
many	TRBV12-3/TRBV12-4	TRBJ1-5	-	TGTGCCAGCAGCTTAGCTAGGGCCAAACAGCCCCAGCATTTT	CASSLARAKQPQHF